The entry below describes one T cell receptor beta chain. What it binds is not known. The data belong to a study of shared clonotypes between healthy human individuals. Regarding the study as a whole: An expected dependence of interdonor clonotype sharing on sequencing depth was noted.

Germline lookup yields CDR1 SGHRS and CDR2 YFSETQ. The CDR3 length is 14 residues. Unmatched junction bases numbered 5, after V lost 1 base and J lost 7 bases. Unsorted PBMC DNA sequencing spanned ten immunoSEQ deep assay plates. TCRdb keeps only in-frame clones here, not all; method: immunoSEQ multiplex PCR. The sample holds around 530,000 clones, roughly four fifths seen once. The donors, all of them Caucasian adults, lived in Nashville, Tennessee. The chain is built from TRBV5-1 and TRBJ1-5; 7 bases map to TRBD1. The sequenced sample consisted of PBMCs. This clonotype originated in a woman aged 40 to 55 in good health. Some clones in this sample may be carry-over from other donors' samples. The CDR3 nucleotides are TGCGCCAGCAGCTTGAATACAGGGGAGCAGCCCCAGCATTTT. Encoded protein: CASSLNTGEQPQHF.